The 9 T cell receptor beta chains listed next were all sequenced from one sample in a study of control samples from healthy donors and cancer patients. Measured with immunoSEQ multiplex PCR; TCRdb has only the in-frame clones, and not every one. The data hold approximately 210,000 clones, with around 90% observed a single time. Sequenced: blood. Every receptor here comes from a young man in good health.

The chain recombines TRBV6-2 or TRBV6-3 with TRBJ2-3; 11 nucleotides match TRBD2. This CDR3 contains 16 residues. The V segment lost 6 bases and the J segment 0 bases; nucleotides outside the gene matches: 5. Germline values: CDR1 MNHEY, CDR2 SVGEGT. CDR3 sequence: CASSGTSGGSTDTQYF. CDR3 sequence (DNA): TGTGCCAGCAGCGGTACTAGCGGGGGTAGCACAGATACGCAGTATTTT.

This sequence joins TRBV10-2 and TRBJ1-1, with TRBD1 matching 9 bases. Germline CDR1 and CDR2: WSHSY and SAAADI. This CDR3 has 15 residues. V was clipped by 6 bases and J by 1 base; unmatched bases: 6. The CDR3 DNA sequence: TGCGCCAGCAGATCCCCGGGACAGGGGAACACTGAAGCTTTCTTT. This encodes CASRSPGQGNTEAFF.

The gene calls are TRBV18 and TRBJ1-2, with a weak D call TRBD1 (6 bases). Per germline, CDR1 KGHSH and CDR2 LQKENI. Between the trimmed V and J ends, which lost 3 bases and 8 bases, there was a span of 19 bases. The CDR3 sequence is 15 residues long. CDR3 in DNA: TGTGCCAGCTCACCCTCTCGCACTACAGGGTTCGGCTACACCTTC. This gives the protein CASSPSRTTGFGYTF. Drawing the rest from reference TRBV18 and TRBJ1-2, the complete variable domain is NAGVMQNPRHLVRRRGQEARLRCSPMKGHSHVYWYRQLPEEGLKFMVYLQKENIIDESGMPKERFSAEFPKEGPSILRIQQVVRGDSAAYFCASSPSRTTGFGYTFGSGTRLTVV.

This sequence joins TRBV7-9 and TRBJ2-6; either TRBD1 or TRBD2 may supply D (6 bases each). The CDR3 runs to 15 residues. The V and J ends lost 7 bases and 0 bases respectively, with 10 bases between them. Germline lookup yields CDR1 SEHNR and CDR2 FQNEAQ (reference sequence). In DNA form, the CDR3 reads TGTGCCAGCATAGGGGGGACCTCTGGGGCCAACGTCCTGACTTTC. Translated, it gives CASIGGTSGANVLTF.

DNA of the CDR3: TGTGCCAGCTCACCACCGGGACAGTCTCTTGGCTACACCTTC. Protein product: CASSPPGQSLGYTF. The chain employs TRBV18 and TRBJ1-2, with TRBD1 matching over 7 bases. V shed 0 bases and J 7 bases; nucleotides not matched to a gene: 5. Germline-derived CDR1 and CDR2 are KGHSH and LQKENI. The CDR3 spans 14 residues.

V gene TRBV7-9 combines with J gene TRBJ2-1; D might be TRBD1 (6 bases). Germline CDR1 is SEHNR and CDR2 is FQNEAQ (reference sequence). V lost 6 bases and J lost 7, with 25 bases in between. The CDR3 length is 17 residues. Here the CDR3 reads CASRVREVQGSRNEQFF. The CDR3 DNA is TGTGCCAGCAGGGTCCGTGAGGTGCAGGGGTCCAGAAATGAGCAGTTCTTC.

Only a few counts were recorded for this clone. This chain uses TRBV24-1 with TRBJ2-2; 9 nucleotides match TRBD1. V lost 4 bases to trimming and J lost 7 bases; unmatched junction nucleotides: 9. CDR3 length: 16 residues. Germline V gene data show CDR1 as KGHDR and CDR2 as SFDVKD. The CDR3 spells CATSDPGTGTGGELFF. CDR3 in DNA: TGTGCCACCAGTGACCCCGGGACAGGGACGGGCGGGGAGCTGTTTTTT.

The chain joins TRBV6-6 to TRBJ2-3; 7 bases are shared with TRBD1. V shed 0 bases, J shed 9 bases, and the junction held 12 bases outside the gene matches. From germline, CDR1 is MNHNY and CDR2 SVGAGI (reference sequence). CDR3 size: 16 residues. The CDR3 here is CASSYSEPSQGDTQYF. The CDR3 nucleotides are TGTGCCAGCAGTTACTCGGAACCTAGCCAGGGGGACACGCAGTATTTT.

The V call is TRBV10-1, the J call TRBJ2-3; D gene uncertain. The V end lost 5 bases, the J end lost 2 bases, and 11 bases lay between the germline ends. The CDR3 loop spans 14 amino acids. The V gene's germline CDR1 is WNHNN and CDR2 SYGVQD (reference sequence). Here the CDR3 DNA reads TGCGCCAGCAGTTTAATTAAAATCACAGATACGCAGTATTTT. Protein: CASSLIKITDTQYF.